This is a list of T cell receptor beta chains from one sample in a study of cytomegalovirus exposure and HLA in healthy donors. Sequenced by immunoSEQ multiplex PCR; TCRdb stores in-frame clones only, minus some. The data contain about 110,000 clones, around 63% of them singletons. The source material was PBMCs. These receptors all stem from a young man in good health and CMV-seronegative. CDR3s include the opening cysteine and the closing phenylalanine or tryptophan. The D gene is left open where the match is weak. Only some rows state a clone size, as once, few, many or a class for expanded clones.

J gene,D gene,V gene,clone size,CDR3 protein,CDR3 DNA
TRBJ1-5,TRBD1,TRBV27,NA,CASSSIQRQGAQPQHF,TGTGCCAGCAGTTCCATACAGCGACAGGGGGCTCAGCCCCAGCACTTT
TRBJ1-5,NA,TRBV10-3,NA,CAISESGGSNQPQHF,TGTGCCATCAGTGAGTCGGGGGGAAGCAATCAGCCCCAGCATTTT
TRBJ1-1,TRBD1,TRBV5-1,NA,CASSLAAGGAGTEAFF,TGCGCCAGCAGCTTGGCGGCAGGGGGCGCGGGCACTGAAGCTTTCTTT
TRBJ2-5,TRBD2,TRBV11-1,NA,CASSSRDYEETQYF,TGTGCCAGCAGCTCGAGGGACTATGAGGAGACCCAGTACTTC
TRBJ2-1,NA,TRBV6-5,NA,CASSQGPYNEQFF,TGTGCCAGCTCTCAGGGCCCTTACAATGAGCAGTTCTTC
TRBJ2-2,NA,TRBV19,NA,CASTKLMSTGELFF,TGTGCCAGTACGAAGCTCATGTCCACCGGGGAGCTGTTTTTT
TRBJ1-1,TRBD1,TRBV29-1,once,CSVGTGGTEAFF,TGCAGCGTTGGGACAGGGGGCACTGAAGCTTTCTTT
TRBJ1-1,NA,TRBV6-5,NA,CASSNYRAVEAFF,TGTGCCAGCAGCAATTACAGGGCGGTTGAAGCTTTCTTT
TRBJ1-1,NA,TRBV5-4,NA,CASGRTPRQQNTEAFF,TGTGCCAGCGGTAGAACGCCGCGACAGCAGAACACTGAAGCTTTCTTT
TRBJ2-1,NA,TRBV7-9,NA,CASSFHAPSGIDEQFF,TGTGCCAGCAGCTTCCATGCCCCCTCGGGGATTGATGAGCAGTTCTTC
TRBJ1-4,NA,TRBV7-3,few,CASSPPQRRKLFF,TGTGCCAGCAGCCCACCACAGAGACGGAAACTGTTTTTT
TRBJ2-5,TRBD1,TRBV11-3,NA,CASSLESDRVAQYF,TGTGCCAGCAGCTTAGAAAGCGACAGGGTCGCGCAGTACTTC
TRBJ1-5,NA,TRBV4-1,NA,CASSPQIGGQPQHF,TGCGCCAGCAGCCCCCAGATCGGGGGGCAGCCCCAGCATTTT
TRBJ2-2,NA,TRBV7-2,NA,CASREGGGAAGELFF,TGTGCCAGCAGAGAGGGGGGGGGAGCGGCCGGGGAGCTGTTTTTT
TRBJ2-1,NA,TRBV4-1,NA,CASSQTRDSYNEQFF,TGCGCCAGCAGCCAAACACGGGACTCCTACAATGAGCAGTTCTTC
TRBJ1-5,NA,TRBV16,NA,CASSPGGQFGQPQHF,TGTGCCAGCAGCCCGGGAGGACAGTTCGGCCAGCCCCAGCATTTT
TRBJ2-4,TRBD2,TRBV11-3,NA,CASRLKTSGKNIQYF,TGTGCCAGCAGACTCAAGACTAGCGGAAAAAACATTCAGTACTTC
TRBJ2-7,NA,TRBV5-1,NA,CASSLLVDSYEQYF,TGCGCCAGCAGCTTACTAGTTGACTCCTACGAGCAGTACTTC
TRBJ1-2,NA,TRBV4-2,NA,CASSQQGSYGYTF,TGTGCCAGCAGCCAACAGGGATCTTATGGCTACACCTTC
TRBJ1-2,NA,TRBV7-8,NA,CASSLEGVGYGYTF,TGTGCCAGCAGCTTAGAAGGGGTGGGCTATGGCTACACCTTC
TRBJ2-3,NA,TRBV7-2,NA,CASSLGQGTDTQYF,TGTGCCAGCAGCTTAGGGCAGGGGACAGATACGCAGTATTTT
TRBJ1-5,NA,TRBV19,NA,CASKWASLSNQSQHF,TGTGCCAGTAAATGGGCTTCGCTGAGCAATCAGTCCCAGCATTTT
TRBJ2-1,NA,TRBV15,NA,CATSRRLLGEQFF,TGTGCCACCAGCAGGAGACTATTGGGGGAGCAGTTCTTC
TRBJ2-5,NA,TRBV30,NA,CAWTPKGSGETQYF,TGTGCCTGGACCCCCAAAGGGAGCGGAGAGACCCAGTACTTC
TRBJ2-2,TRBD2,TRBV13,NA,CASSLGLAVNTGELFF,TGTGCCAGCAGCTTAGGACTAGCGGTGAACACCGGGGAGCTGTTTTTT
TRBJ2-7,TRBD1,TRBV30,few,CAWRGTDYEQYF,TGTGCCTGGAGGGGGACAGACTACGAGCAGTACTTC
TRBJ2-2,NA,TRBV2,NA,CASSEGNTYTGELFF,TGTGCCAGCAGTGAAGGCAACACCTACACCGGGGAGCTGTTTTTT
TRBJ2-3,TRBD1,TRBV10-3,NA,CAISSTGTGGTDTQYF,TGTGCCATCAGCAGCACCGGGACAGGGGGCACAGATACGCAGTATTTT
TRBJ1-4,NA,TRBV7-9,NA,CASSPQSSNEKLFF,TGTGCCAGCAGCCCACAGAGCAGCAATGAAAAACTGTTTTTT
TRBJ1-3,NA,TRBV7-8,few,CASSPRNRASGNTIYF,TGTGCCAGCAGCCCGAGAAACAGGGCTTCCGGAAACACCATATATTTT
TRBJ2-7,TRBD1,TRBV4-3,NA,CASSQELGTGAGEQYF,TGCGCCAGCAGCCAGGAACTCGGGACAGGGGCGGGGGAGCAGTACTTC
TRBJ2-1,TRBD2,TRBV6-5,NA,CASSQTSGSYNEQFF,TGTGCCAGCAGCCAAACTAGCGGATCCTACAATGAGCAGTTCTTC
TRBJ1-5,NA,TRBV19,NA,CASMGAGVSNQPQHF,TGTGCCAGTATGGGTGCAGGGGTAAGCAATCAGCCCCAGCATTTT
TRBJ2-1,NA,TRBV5-1,few,CASSLFSELNNEQFF,TGCGCCAGCAGCTTGTTTAGCGAATTAAACAATGAGCAGTTCTTC
TRBJ2-1,NA,TRBV28,NA,CASSSTPGGREQFF,TGTGCCAGCAGTTCTACTCCGGGGGGCCGGGAGCAGTTCTTC
TRBJ2-7,NA,TRBV30,NA,CAWSRSPGYPYEQYF,TGTGCCTGGAGCCGATCTCCAGGGTACCCCTACGAGCAGTACTTC
TRBJ2-7,TRBD2,TRBV5-4,few,CASSPGPVVLAGGQGYEQYF,TGTGCCAGCAGCCCCGGGCCAGTGGTTTTGGCGGGAGGTCAAGGCTACGAGCAGTACTTC
TRBJ2-5,TRBD2,TRBV7-2,NA,CASSLYVAGETQYF,TGTGCCAGCAGCTTATATGTAGCGGGAGAGACCCAGTACTTC
TRBJ2-3,TRBD2,TRBV29-1,NA,CSVMGNQRGPDTQYF,TGCAGCGTCATGGGGAACCAGCGGGGCCCTGATACGCAGTATTTT